This is a list of T cell receptor beta chains from one sample in a study of vaccination and CD4 T cells after COVID-19. One entry per CDR3 protein, called by TCRdb with MiXCR from the PCR reads. The table shows about 17,000 distinct CDR3 sequences, with less than 70% occurring only once. Which antigens these TCRs recognize remains unknown. Sequenced material: CD4+ T cells from blood, cultured in vitro. Every receptor here comes from a human donor who had recovered from COVID-19. CDR3s include the opening cysteine and the closing phenylalanine or tryptophan. A D gene is named only where the DNA matches it firmly. The size of a clone is reported for some rows only, either as once, few or many, or as a class for expanded clones.

d_gene | j_gene | v_gene | abundance | CDR3aa | CDR3nt
TRBD1 | TRBJ1-2 | TRBV6-2/TRBV6-3 | . | CASSFGQGDYGYTF | TGTGCCAGCAGTTTCGGACAGGGGGACTATGGCTACACCTTC
. | TRBJ2-7 | TRBV27 | . | CASRTFGRAASYEQYF | TGTGCCAGCAGAACCTTCGGCAGAGCGGCCTCCTACGAGCAGTACTTC
. | TRBJ1-5 | TRBV20-1 | . | CSARDPGHSNQPQHF | TGCAGTGCTAGAGATCCAGGGCATAGCAATCAGCCCCAGCATTTT
. | TRBJ2-5 | TRBV5-6 | once | CASSWQQGQETQYF | TGTGCCAGCAGCTGGCAACAGGGCCAAGAGACCCAGTACTTC
TRBD2 | TRBJ2-1 | TRBV15 | . | CATSPRGASGRAGNEQFF | TGTGCCACCAGCCCCCGTGGGGCTAGCGGGAGGGCGGGTAATGAGCAGTTCTTC
TRBD2 | TRBJ2-5 | TRBV7-2 | . | CASSLSSGSFGETQYF | TGTGCCAGCAGCTTATCCAGCGGGAGCTTCGGGGAGACCCAGTACTTC
. | TRBJ2-2 | TRBV7-9 | . | CASSPPGANTGELFF | TGTGCCAGCAGCCCGCCGGGAGCGAACACCGGGGAGCTGTTTTTT
TRBD2 | TRBJ2-1 | TRBV10-1 | . | CASTRGGVHVIAGVTYNEQFF | TGCGCCAGCACACGCGGTGGGGTTCACGTTATAGCGGGAGTAACCTACAATGAGCAGTTCTTC
TRBD1 | TRBJ1-5 | TRBV6-2/TRBV6-3 | few | CASSYYPGQGSLEQPQHF | TGTGCCAGCAGTTACTATCCGGGACAGGGCAGTTTAGAACAGCCCCAGCATTTT
TRBD2 | TRBJ2-5 | TRBV20-1 | . | CSAPGLAGASYETQYF | TGCAGTGCTCCGGGACTAGCGGGGGCGTCGTATGAGACCCAGTACTTC
TRBD2 | TRBJ2-5 | TRBV20-1 | . | CSAKGLAAQETQYF | TGCAGTGCTAAAGGACTAGCGGCACAAGAGACCCAGTACTTC
TRBD1 | TRBJ1-2 | TRBV6-1 | few | CASSRTGGDYGYTF | TGTGCCAGCAGTCGGACAGGGGGCGACTATGGCTACACCTTC
TRBD1 | TRBJ2-5 | TRBV7-3 | . | CASSVDRVSETQYF | TGTGCCAGCAGCGTCGACAGGGTTTCAGAGACCCAGTACTTC
TRBD1 | TRBJ1-5 | TRBV15 | medium-sized | CATSSGRDSDSNQPQHF | TGTGCCACCAGCAGTGGTAGGGACAGCGATAGCAATCAGCCCCAGCATTTT
. | TRBJ1-2 | TRBV20-1 | few | CSARDGFLGSLYGYTF | TGCAGTGCTAGAGATGGGTTCTTGGGATCTCTTTATGGCTACACCTTC
TRBD1 | TRBJ2-7 | TRBV6-1 | . | CASRRQGATYEQYF | TGTGCCAGCAGGAGACAGGGGGCAACTTACGAGCAGTACTTC
. | TRBJ1-2 | TRBV11-2 | few | CASSFVRSYGYTF | TGTGCCAGCAGCTTCGTCAGGAGCTATGGCTACACCTTC
TRBD2 | TRBJ2-7 | TRBV27 | few | CASSSRGGYSYEQYF | TGTGCCAGCAGTTCCCGGGGGGGGTACTCCTACGAGCAGTACTTC
. | TRBJ1-5 | TRBV7-9 | . | CASSLEGYSQPQHF | TGTGCCAGCAGCTTAGAAGGGTATTCGCAGCCCCAGCATTTT
. | TRBJ1-1 | TRBV6-1 | few | CASRRGGIYTEAFF | TGTGCCAGCAGGCGTGGTGGGATTTACACTGAAGCTTTCTTT
TRBD1 | TRBJ2-7 | TRBV15 | . | CATSRDQGDEQYF | TGTGCCACCAGCAGAGATCAGGGGGATGAGCAGTACTTC
TRBD1 | TRBJ2-1 | TRBV6-1 | . | CASKDRGLSSYNEQFF | TGTGCCAGCAAGGACAGGGGTTTAAGCTCCTACAATGAGCAGTTCTTC
. | TRBJ2-2 | TRBV28 | once | CASSLVRGGQTGELFF | TGTGCCAGCAGTTTGGTCCGAGGGGGTCAGACCGGGGAGCTGTTTTTT
TRBD2 | TRBJ2-4 | TRBV6-2/TRBV6-3 | . | CASSYRAGEAKNIQYF | TGTGCCAGCAGTTACCGGGCGGGAGAGGCCAAAAACATTCAGTACTTC
. | TRBJ2-3 | TRBV19 | few | CASSNRLVGGPDTQYF | TGTGCCAGTAGTAACCGCCTGGTGGGGGGGCCGGATACGCAGTATTTT
. | TRBJ1-6 | TRBV21-1 | few | CAGELAGVSSSPLHF | TGTGCCGGCGAATTGGCAGGGGTTAGTTCTTCACCCCTCCACTTT
TRBD1 | TRBJ1-5 | TRBV29-1 | . | CSVSDRLNQPQHF | TGCAGCGTTTCGGACAGGTTGAATCAGCCCCAGCATTTT
. | TRBJ2-7 | TRBV7-3 | once | CASSLGGGSSYEQYF | TGTGCCAGCAGCTTGGGTGGGGGCAGCTCCTACGAGCAGTACTTC
. | TRBJ2-7 | TRBV20-1 | few | CSALNPGGASYEQYF | TGCAGTGCTCTCAACCCCGGAGGGGCTTCCTACGAGCAGTACTTC
TRBD2 | TRBJ2-7 | TRBV19 | . | CASSPRGGSYEQYF | TGTGCCAGTAGTCCGCGGGGAGGGTCCTACGAGCAGTACTTC
. | TRBJ2-5 | TRBV7-3 | . | CASSRTGRETQYF | TGTGCCAGCAGCCGAACCGGTCGAGAGACCCAGTACTTC
. | TRBJ1-6 | TRBV20-1 | few | CSARVWGNSPLHF | TGCAGTGCTAGAGTATGGGGGAATTCACCCCTCCACTTT
TRBD2 | TRBJ2-5 | TRBV11-3 | few | CASSLAKGGGFQETQYF | TGTGCCAGCAGCTTAGCTAAAGGCGGGGGTTTCCAAGAGACCCAGTACTTC
. | TRBJ2-7 | TRBV15 | . | CATSREVSSYEQYF | TGTGCCACCAGCAGAGAAGTGAGTAGCTACGAGCAGTACTTC
. | TRBJ1-1 | TRBV30 | few | CAWSALGGGAYTEAFF | TGTGCCTGGAGTGCCCTAGGGGGGGGCGCCTACACTGAAGCTTTCTTT
. | TRBJ1-1 | TRBV2 | once | CASTPVRGLAFF | TGTGCCAGTACTCCGGTGCGGGGGTTAGCTTTCTTT
. | TRBJ2-7 | TRBV7-2 | large | CASSSNRVSYEQYF | TGTGCCAGCAGCTCAAACAGGGTATCCTACGAGCAGTACTTC
. | TRBJ1-6 | TRBV20-1 | . | CSASLATANSPLHF | TGCAGTGCTAGTTTGGCGACAGCTAATTCACCCCTCCACTTT
TRBD1 | TRBJ1-6 | TRBV20-1 | . | CSARARRAGGNSPLHF | TGCAGTGCTAGAGCTCGTAGAGCAGGGGGGAATTCACCCCTCCACTTT
. | TRBJ1-3 | TRBV4-2 | . | CASSQEARSGNTIYF | TGTGCCAGCAGCCAAGAAGCAAGGTCTGGAAACACCATATATTTT
. | TRBJ1-1 | TRBV7-2 | . | CASSLELVNTEAFF | TGTGCCAGCAGCTTAGAGCTCGTGAACACTGAAGCTTTCTTT
. | TRBJ2-2 | TRBV6-1 | few | CASKTTGELFF | TGTGCCAGCAAAACAACCGGGGAGCTGTTTTTT
. | TRBJ1-6 | TRBV6-5 | . | CASSYTYREDSPLHF | TGTGCCAGCAGTTACACGTACAGGGAAGATTCACCCCTCCACTTT
TRBD1 | TRBJ2-2 | TRBV20-1 | . | CSARTGDYTGELFF | TGCAGTGCTAGGACAGGGGACTACACCGGGGAGCTGTTTTTT
. | TRBJ2-5 | TRBV10-3 | . | CAISDRAQETQYF | TGTGCCATCAGTGACAGGGCTCAAGAGACCCAGTACTTC
. | TRBJ2-3 | TRBV30 | . | CAWKGLSDTQYF | TGTGCCTGGAAAGGCCTATCAGATACGCAGTATTTT
. | TRBJ1-5 | TRBV18 | . | CASSPRDGGPKPQHF | TGTGCCAGCTCACCACGGGACGGGGGGCCTAAGCCCCAGCATTTT
. | TRBJ2-3 | TRBV2 | once | CASSADRSDTQYF | TGTGCCAGCAGTGCGGACAGAAGCGATACGCAGTATTTT
. | TRBJ1-2 | TRBV2 | few | CASSPGPEGYTF | TGTGCCAGCAGCCCTGGACCCGAAGGCTACACCTTC
. | TRBJ1-1 | TRBV20-1 | . | CSARDRSGAGTEAFF | TGCAGTGCTAGAGATCGTTCGGGGGCTGGCACTGAAGCTTTCTTT
. | TRBJ2-5 | TRBV4-3 | . | CASSQDQHGGETQYF | TGCGCCAGCAGCCAAGATCAGCATGGGGGCGAGACCCAGTACTTC
TRBD1 | TRBJ1-5 | TRBV20-1 | . | CSAVQGAFNNQPQHF | TGCAGTGCGGTACAGGGGGCGTTTAACAATCAGCCCCAGCATTTT
. | TRBJ1-5 | TRBV2 | few | CASSGLQGTHQPQHF | TGTGCCAGCAGTGGTCTCCAGGGAACCCATCAGCCCCAGCATTTT
. | TRBJ2-1 | TRBV29-1 | . | CSVYFGAAYNEQFF | TGCAGCGTTTACTTCGGAGCGGCCTACAATGAGCAGTTCTTC
TRBD1 | TRBJ2-5 | TRBV20-1 | . | CSVGRGQAETQYF | TGCAGTGTTGGAAGGGGGCAGGCGGAGACCCAGTACTTC
. | TRBJ1-1 | TRBV11-2 | once | CASSFTGGTEAFF | TGTGCCAGCAGCTTTACGGGGGGCACTGAAGCTTTCTTT
. | TRBJ2-5 | TRBV6-5 | few | CASSYLGREETQYF | TGTGCCAGCAGTTACTTGGGGCGAGAAGAGACCCAGTACTTC
. | TRBJ1-5 | TRBV27 | once | CASSLSWTHSNQPQHF | TGTGCCAGCAGTTTATCATGGACCCATAGCAATCAGCCCCAGCATTTT
TRBD1 | TRBJ1-2 | TRBV18 | few | CASSLQDRVEGYTF | TGTGCCAGCTCACTACAGGACAGGGTAGAAGGCTACACCTTC